Listed below are T cell receptor beta chains from one sample, sequenced in a study of blood T cell repertoires in COVID-19. Here immunoSEQ multiplex PCR was the method, and the copy in TCRdb shows in-frame clones only, minus some. The sample has about 120,000 clones; about 75% are singletons. Sequencing used peripheral blood. Source of these receptors: a woman of 80 years or more with active or convalescent COVID-19. Each CDR3 is given with its conserved first and last residue. The D gene is left open where the match is weak. Size is omitted from some rows. Given values are once, few, many or a class for expanded clones.

TRBJ2-5	TRBV27	TRBD2	few	CASSLSWAGEVETQYF	TGTGCCAGCAGTTTATCGTGGGCGGGAGAGGTTGAGACCCAGTACTTC
TRBJ2-3	TRBV5-1	.	.	CASSLGHTSTDTQYF	TGCGCCAGCAGCCTGGGACACACTAGCACAGATACGCAGTATTTT
TRBJ1-3	TRBV19	.	few	CASSIGLNVGNTIYF	TGTGCCAGTAGTATTGGCCTCAACGTTGGAAACACCATATATTTT
TRBJ2-1	TRBV7-9	.	.	CASIPVGAEQFF	TGTGCCAGCATCCCGGTGGGGGCTGAGCAGTTCTTC
TRBJ1-1	TRBV28	.	.	CASSVGGLNTEAFF	TGTGCCAGCAGTGTCGGGGGGCTGAACACTGAAGCTTTCTTT
TRBJ2-1	TRBV3-1/TRBV3-2	.	few	CASSQYYNEQFF	TGTGCCAGCAGCCAGTATTACAATGAGCAGTTCTTC
TRBJ1-3	TRBV19	TRBD1	.	CASSIQGASSGNTIYF	TGTGCCAGTAGTATACAGGGGGCCTCCTCTGGAAACACCATATATTTT
TRBJ1-2	TRBV11-2	.	.	CASSLGAYYGYTF	TGTGCCAGCAGCTTAGGGGCATACTATGGCTACACCTTC
TRBJ1-2	TRBV29-1	.	.	CSARQLEDYGYTF	TGCAGCGCAAGACAGTTAGAAGACTATGGCTACACCTTC
TRBJ2-2	TRBV7-9	.	.	CASSPTAGGELFF	TGTGCCAGCAGCCCCACTGCTGGCGGGGAGCTGTTTTTT
TRBJ2-5	TRBV20-1	.	.	CSARDLETQYF	TGCAGTGCTAGAGATCTAGAGACCCAGTACTTC
TRBJ2-7	TRBV11-3	TRBD2	once	CASSPGGSTYEQYF	TGTGCCAGCAGTCCGGGAGGTTCCACCTACGAGCAGTACTTC
TRBJ2-5	TRBV7-2	.	.	CASSPQGGWETQYF	TGTGCCAGCAGCCCCCAGGGGGGTTGGGAGACCCAGTACTTC
TRBJ2-3	TRBV10-3	TRBD2	.	CAISGLTSGRYSGTDTQYF	TGTGCCATCAGCGGTCTCACTAGCGGGAGGTATTCGGGCACAGATACGCAGTATTTT
TRBJ1-4	TRBV7-9	.	.	CASSLGGGWTEKLFF	TGTGCCAGCAGCCTAGGGGGAGGGTGGACTGAAAAACTGTTTTTT
TRBJ2-3	TRBV11-2	.	.	CASSLGVGDTQYF	TGTGCCAGCAGCTTAGGAGTCGGGGATACGCAGTATTTT
TRBJ2-3	TRBV4-2	.	.	CASSQPLSSGNTQYF	TGTGCCAGCAGCCAACCGTTGTCCTCGGGGAACACGCAGTATTTT
TRBJ2-7	TRBV19	.	.	CASSTPTGYEQYF	TGTGCCAGTAGTACACCCACAGGGTACGAGCAGTACTTC
TRBJ2-3	TRBV5-1	TRBD2	.	CASRLAGGLGDTQYF	TGCGCCAGCAGACTAGCGGGAGGCTTGGGAGATACGCAGTATTTT